Sequencing of this TCR beta chain was carried out in a study of CD8 T cells in ankylosing spondylitis. Study conclusions and caveats: It was reported that disease-linked clones were significantly enriched in matched ankylosing spondylitis synovial fluid.

MiXCR was run by TCRdb on the 5' RACE reads, yielding one entry per CDR3 protein. The top ten hold about 4.2% of the sample, which has about 270,000 distinct CDR3 sequences, around 32% seen once. Points on this clonotype: What it recognizes is unknown.

Sequencing used blood, either unsorted or a sorted T cell fraction (not recorded which). The TCR comes from a male donor with ankylosing spondylitis or in good health (not recorded which).

The CDR3, as DNA: TGTGCCAGCAGTTTGACAGCAAACATTCAGTACTTC. Translated: CASSLTANIQYF. The rearrangement uses TRBV12-3 or TRBV12-4 and TRBJ2-4, with D possibly matching TRBD1 (5 bases). This CDR3 contains 12 residues. V was trimmed by 3 bases and J by 6 bases, leaving 6 bases between them.